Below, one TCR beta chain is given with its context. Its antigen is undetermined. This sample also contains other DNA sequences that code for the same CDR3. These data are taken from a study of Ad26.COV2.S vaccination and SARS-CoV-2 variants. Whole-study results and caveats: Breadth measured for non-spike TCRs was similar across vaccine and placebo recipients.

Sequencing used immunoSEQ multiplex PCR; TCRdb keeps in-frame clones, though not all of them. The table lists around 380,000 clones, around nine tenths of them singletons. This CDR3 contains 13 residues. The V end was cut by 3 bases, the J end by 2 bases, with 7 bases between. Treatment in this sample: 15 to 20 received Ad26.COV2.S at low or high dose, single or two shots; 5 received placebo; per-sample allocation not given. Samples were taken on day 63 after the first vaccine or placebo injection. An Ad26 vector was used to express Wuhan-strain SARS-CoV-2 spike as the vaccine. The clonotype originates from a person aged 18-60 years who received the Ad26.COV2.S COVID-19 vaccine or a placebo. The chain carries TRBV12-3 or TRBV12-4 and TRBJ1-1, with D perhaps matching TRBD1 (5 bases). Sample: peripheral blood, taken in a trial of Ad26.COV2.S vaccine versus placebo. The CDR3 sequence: CASSFGGNTEAFF. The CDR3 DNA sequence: TGTGCCAGCAGTTTTGGGGGTAACACTGAAGCTTTCTTT.